Given below is one T cell receptor beta chain in context. Its antigen is unknown. No base-level quality is on record; no much larger clone is a single base apart. Patients with a history of autoimmune disease or receiving systemic immunosuppression were excluded from the trial. Peripheral blood for TCR sequencing was drawn from every dose cohort at baseline, at cycle 4 day 1 and at cycle 7 day 1. The samples were taken from a phase I, first-in-human, multicenter, open-label dose-escalation trial of ivuxolimab. Adults with locally advanced or metastatic head and neck squamous cell, hepatocellular, melanoma or renal cell carcinoma were enrolled in the trial. Before TCR sequencing, CD4+ T cells and CD8+ T cells from peripheral blood were sorted into separate populations. To sequence the TCRbeta CDR3 region, genomic DNA was isolated from the sorted cells. TCRbeta CDR3 regions were sequenced using the immunoSEQ Assay. In TCRdb, the immuneACCESS table is reduced to in-frame sequences with V and J assigned. These tables do not hold every clone; where another copy was compared, an unresolved V gene accounts for under half, and the others remain unexplained. This sample comprises some 55,000 clones, 80% of them detected only once. The ten biggest clones cover 4% to 4.5% of the sample.

This sample is part of a study of OX40 agonist ivuxolimab in advanced cancers. Regarding the complete study: Ivuxolimab was an agonistic, fully human IgG2 monoclonal antibody directed against OX40 (CD134), a costimulatory receptor. In the dose-escalation cohort, 82.7% of patients were male, and the mean age was roughly 60 years, with a range of roughly 20 to 85. The paper reports the monotherapy dose-escalation portion (N = 52 patients) of the phase I ivuxolimab trial. Intravenous ivuxolimab was administered to patients every 2 weeks at six dose levels: 0.01, 0.1, 0.3, 1.5, 3 and 10 mg/kg. Three dose-escalation patients achieved partial responses, one with hepatocellular carcinoma and two with cutaneous melanoma. Prior anti-PD-1, anti-PD-L1 or anti-CTLA-4 therapy was permitted, and roughly two fifths of dose-escalation patients had received checkpoint inhibitors. Among the 52 dose-escalation patients, about 19 had hepatocellular carcinoma, 15 or so melanoma, 9 renal cell carcinoma and 9 head and neck cancer. The point of sequencing TCRbeta in the periphery was to test whether ivuxolimab changed TCR sequence diversity and drove clonal T-cell expansion.

Overall results and qualifications from the work: At doses of 0.1 to 3.0 mg/kg, clonal expansion of both CD4+ and CD8+ T cells in blood was seen between baseline and week 6. In the 0.1-3.0 mg/kg groups, partial responders were among the patients with the lowest normalized peripheral clonal expansion, particularly in CD8+ T cells. Which antigens the clonally expanded peripheral T cells were specific for was not determined. After ivuxolimab, more expanded clones were found on average in CD8+ T cells than in CD4+ T cells. Low levels of normalized T-cell clonal expansion were also seen in some patients who did not respond.

The CDR3 holds 15 amino acids from the cysteine to the phenylalanine. Just the 45-base CDR3 DNA is kept, in frame starting at base 1. CDR1 is given as KGHSH and CDR2 as LQKENI, both from the germline V gene. V gives up 2 bases and J gives up 5 bases, and the segment between their germline ends measures 13 bases. The source of this sequence is an adult with an advanced solid tumor such as melanoma, head and neck, liver or kidney cancer. Recombination connected TRBV18 to TRBJ1-5, and possibly TRBD1, on 6 matching bases. Sequencing used CD4+ or CD8+ T cells sorted from blood, obtained in a trial of the OX40 agonist ivuxolimab. The DNA sequence is TGTGCCAGCTCACCAGCGGCAGGGGATTATCAGCCCCAGCATTTT. Translated, this is CASSPAAGDYQPQHF.